This T cell receptor beta chain was obtained from a study of blood T cell repertoires in COVID-19. About the research overall: There were acute and convalescent COVID-19 samples, and they came from the United States, Italy and Spain. Sources were T cells, B-cell-depleted T cells, or PBMCs; the material itself was cDNA or gDNA.

In the source study's methods: Reference gene primer amplification gave nucleated cell count estimates. Using immunoSEQ multiplex PCR, the repertoire was profiled, and TCRdb retains in-frame clones only, with some absent. That table gives V, J and clone size, and the DNA gave D and trimming. The sample lists 200,000 or so clones, 75% to 90% occurring once. Recruits, aged roughly 18 to 90 years, lived in some 25 US areas. The CDR3 has 14 residues. This clone was recorded a few times. This receptor was obtained from a woman between 18 and 30 years old in a cohort exposed to, infected with or recovered from COVID-19 (not recorded which). The V call is TRBV21-1, the J call TRBJ1-5; the D segment call TRBD1 is taken from the table without a DNA check. TRBV21-1 is tagged as a pseudogene. Sample: PBMCs or T cells enriched from blood (not recorded which). CDR3 amino acids: CASSKLPGEQPQHF. CDR3 bases: TGTGCCAGCAGCAAACTTCCAGGGGAACAGCCCCAGCATTTT.